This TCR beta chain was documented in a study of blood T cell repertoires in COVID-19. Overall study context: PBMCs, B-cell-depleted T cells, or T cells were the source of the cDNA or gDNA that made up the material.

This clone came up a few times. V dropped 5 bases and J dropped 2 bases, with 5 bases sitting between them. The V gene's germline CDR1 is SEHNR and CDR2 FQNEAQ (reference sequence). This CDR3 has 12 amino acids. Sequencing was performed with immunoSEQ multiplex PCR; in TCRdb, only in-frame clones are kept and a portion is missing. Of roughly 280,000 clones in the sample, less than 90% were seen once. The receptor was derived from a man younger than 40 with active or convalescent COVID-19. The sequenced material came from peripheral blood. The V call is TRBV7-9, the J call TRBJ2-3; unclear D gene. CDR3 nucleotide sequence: TGTGCCAGCAGCCCTAACACAGATACGCAGTATTTT. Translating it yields CASSPNTDTQYF.